A selection of T cell receptor beta chains follows, all from one sample in a study of T cells in localized non-small cell lung cancer. The data were produced by immunoSEQ multiplex PCR, yet TCRdb's version contains in-frame clones alone and is incomplete. The data contain about 21,000 clones, approximately 86% of them singletons. The source material was peripheral blood mononuclear cells, sampled before any cancer treatment. Receptors originate from a male donor at least 60 years old with stage II lung adenocarcinoma. CDR3s include the opening cysteine and the closing phenylalanine or tryptophan. The order of the fields is clone size, V gene, D gene, J gene, CDR3 DNA, CDR3 protein. D genes are given only for firm matches. Clone size is not always given. Where it is, it says once, few, many or a class for expanded clones.

NA,TRBV5-1,NA,TRBJ2-3,TGCGCCAGCAGCTCGGAAAGTTATACAGATACGCAGTATTTT,CASSSESYTDTQYF
NA,TRBV10-1,NA,TRBJ2-7,TGCGCCAGCAGTCAGACGGTAGTTGGTGAGCAGTACTTC,CASSQTVVGEQYF
NA,TRBV10-1,NA,TRBJ1-5,TGCGCCAGCAGTGACTCCCCCCCCGGGCCGTTACGTGGGCAGCCCCAGCATTTT,CASSDSPPGPLRGQPQHF
NA,TRBV6-5,NA,TRBJ1-3,TGTGCCAGCAGTTACTCGAGGGGCTCTGGAAACACCATATATTTT,CASSYSRGSGNTIYF
NA,TRBV28,NA,TRBJ1-2,TGTGCCAGCAGCCCGGACAGTAATTATCGTGGCTACACCTTC,CASSPDSNYRGYTF
NA,TRBV19,NA,TRBJ1-4,TGTGCCAGTAGTATTGTACGGGGCGAAAAACTGTTTTTT,CASSIVRGEKLFF
NA,TRBV5-1,NA,TRBJ2-3,TGCGCCAGCAGCTTTCAAGGGCCCCGCGATACGCAGTATTTT,CASSFQGPRDTQYF
NA,TRBV28,NA,TRBJ2-5,TGTGCTGCGGCGGGACAGCAAGAGACCCAGTACTTC,CAAAGQQETQYF
NA,TRBV11-1,NA,TRBJ2-3,TGTGCCAGCAGCTTCACGTCGGGGGCAGATACGCAGTATTTT,CASSFTSGADTQYF
NA,TRBV11-2,NA,TRBJ2-3,TGTGCCAGCAGCACTCCAGGGGGGCAAGTTTTGGGAGATACGCAGTATTTT,CASSTPGGQVLGDTQYF
few,TRBV2,TRBD2,TRBJ2-5,TGTGCCAGCCACGAGTTAGCGGGAGAGACCCAGTACTTC,CASHELAGETQYF
NA,TRBV5-1,NA,TRBJ2-6,TGCGCCAGCAGCTTGTCTGTTGGGTTGCCTGGGGCCAACGTCCTGACTTTC,CASSLSVGLPGANVLTF
NA,TRBV19,TRBD2,TRBJ2-7,TGTGCCAGTAGTATGCGTTTCGGCGGGAGCGGTATCTACGAGCAGTACTTC,CASSMRFGGSGIYEQYF
NA,TRBV18,NA,TRBJ2-7,TGTGCCAGCTCCCCGGGACTCCTTGACGCCTACGAGCAGTACTTC,CASSPGLLDAYEQYF
NA,TRBV5-1,NA,TRBJ2-2,TGCGCCACCGCCCTCGCGCTGAACACCGGGGAGCTGTTTTTT,CATALALNTGELFF
few,TRBV14,TRBD2,TRBJ2-7,TGTGCCAGCAGCCCTCTTCTAGCGGGGGCCTACGAGCAGTACTTC,CASSPLLAGAYEQYF
NA,TRBV28,TRBD1,TRBJ1-2,TGTGCCAGCAGGCCAGGACAGGGGATCTATGGCTACACCTTC,CASRPGQGIYGYTF
NA,TRBV2,NA,TRBJ1-5,TGTGCCAGCAGTGTCGAGGGGTTGAGGAATCAGCCCCAGCATTTT,CASSVEGLRNQPQHF
NA,TRBV28,TRBD2,TRBJ2-7,TGTGCCAGCAGTTTAAGCGGGAGCTCCTACGAGCAGTACTTC,CASSLSGSSYEQYF
NA,TRBV2,NA,TRBJ2-7,TGTGCCAGCAGTGAAGCGCTCCGGGAGCAGTACTTC,CASSEALREQYF
NA,TRBV28,NA,TRBJ2-6,TGTGCCAGCAAGATCTCTGGGGCCAACGTCCTGACTTTC,CASKISGANVLTF
NA,TRBV20-1,NA,TRBJ2-7,TGCAGTGCCGACTACGAGCAGTACTTC,CSADYEQYF
NA,TRBV19,NA,TRBJ1-4,TGTGCCACCGCGCCCGGAGTAGCCGGCGAAAAACTGTTTTTT,CATAPGVAGEKLFF
NA,TRBV5-1,NA,TRBJ2-3,TGCGCCAGCAGCTTGGGTTCTAGCGGCACAGATACGCAGTATTTT,CASSLGSSGTDTQYF